These 23 T cell receptor beta chains originate from one sample sequenced in a study of cytotoxic CD8 clonotypes in ibrutinib-treated CLL. TCRdb's table, derived via immunoSEQ multiplex PCR, lists solely in-frame clones and lacks some. The sample shows approximately 80,000 clones, about 86% of them seen only once. This material consisted of PBMCs, taken before ibrutinib treatment. Every receptor here comes from a human donor with chronic lymphocytic leukemia.

The gene calls are TRBV5-6 and TRBJ1-1; D is unclear. Germline V gives CDR1 SGHDT, CDR2 YYEEEE. This CDR3 has 12 amino acids. V lost 2 bases to trimming and J lost 6 bases, with 8 bases between them. The CDR3 loop reads CASSFRQSEAFF. The CDR3, as DNA: TGTGCCAGCAGCTTTCGGCAGTCTGAAGCTTTCTTT.

V gene TRBV5-1 combines with J gene TRBJ2-7, with D tentatively TRBD1 (6 bases). The germline V and J ends were trimmed by 4 bases and 6 bases, with 14 bases remaining between them. CDR3 length: 13 residues. The germline CDR1 and CDR2 sequences are SGHRS and YFSETQ. The CDR3 loop is CASSPWGPGEQYF. For the CDR3, the DNA is TGCGCCAGCAGCCCGTGGGGGCCCGGCGAGCAGTACTTC.

Only a few counts were recorded for this clone. The V call is TRBV6-6, the J call TRBJ1-4; D gene unclear. With 5 bases removed from V and 5 bases from J, the gap between germline ends came to 12 bases. Germline lookup yields CDR1 MNHNY and CDR2 SVGAGI (reference sequence). This CDR3 spans 14 amino acids. CDR3 region: CASSHDGRNEKLFF. The CDR3 nucleotides are TGTGCCAGCAGTCACGACGGGAGGAATGAAAAACTGTTTTTT.

This clone came up a few times. V gene TRBV7-9 combines with J gene TRBJ1-5, with 7 bases lining up with TRBD1. The CDR3 totals 14 residues. Trimming removed 8 bases from V and 5 bases from J; junction bases left unmatched: 9. Germline CDR1 reads SEHNR; CDR2 reads FQNEAQ (reference sequence). The chain's CDR3 is CASGKGGVYQPQHF. The CDR3 DNA follows: TGTGCCAGCGGAAAAGGGGGCGTATATCAGCCCCAGCATTTT.

This chain joins TRBV6-5 and TRBJ2-1; 7 nucleotides align to TRBD2. With 6 bases clipped from V and 14 bases from J, the junction kept 7 bases outside the gene matches. The CDR3 covers 11 residues. Germline V gene sequence: CDR1 MNHEY, CDR2 SVGAGI. As DNA, the CDR3 is TGTGCCAGCAGGAGAGGCGGGAGCGAGTTCTTC. The encoded protein is CASRRGGSEFF.

The chain links TRBV10-1 to TRBJ2-1; 13 nucleotides line up with TRBD2. This CDR3 contains 18 residues. J gave up 2 bases and V 4 bases, and 8 bases lay outside the gene matches. Per germline, CDR1 WNHNN and CDR2 SYGVQD (reference sequence). This CDR3 is CASSATTSGRRPYNEQFF. CDR3 bases: TGCGCCAGCAGTGCGACGACTAGCGGGAGGCGCCCCTACAATGAGCAGTTCTTC.

V and J are TRBV5-1 and TRBJ2-1; 7 nucleotides match TRBD1. CDR1 SGHRS and CDR2 YFSETQ come from the germline V gene. The CDR3 has 15 amino acids. The ends lost 4 bases at V and 2 bases at J; junction bases unmatched: 6. Here the CDR3 reads CASSTAGTAYNEQFF. CDR3 sequence (DNA): TGCGCCAGCAGCACGGCCGGGACAGCCTACAATGAGCAGTTCTTC.

The J gene is TRBJ1-4, the V gene TRBV6-5, with TRBD1 matching over 7 bases. The V and J ends lost 4 bases and 8 bases, in that order; junction bases with no gene match: 10. The CDR3 length is 15 residues. Germline V gene sequence: CDR1 MNHEY, CDR2 SVGAGI. CDR3: CASSLLDREGEKLFF. DNA for the CDR3: TGTGCCAGCAGTTTACTAGACAGGGAGGGGGAAAAACTGTTTTTT.

The V call is TRBV18, the J call TRBJ2-7; 8 nucleotides line up with TRBD1. The CDR3 extends over 15 amino acids. Per germline, CDR1 KGHSH and CDR2 LQKENI. The V and J ends lost 2 bases and 6 bases, in that order; junction bases with no gene match: 9. The CDR3 region is CASSPVGDRPSEQYF. In nucleotides, the CDR3 is TGTGCCAGCTCACCAGTAGGGGACAGGCCGAGCGAGCAGTACTTC.

The chain is built from TRBV4-2 and TRBJ2-1; D is possibly TRBD2 (6 bases). The germline gives CDR1 LGHNA, CDR2 YNFKEQ. The V end lost 5 bases, the J end lost 6 bases, and 17 bases lay between the germline ends. The CDR3 runs to 15 residues. DNA for the CDR3: TGTGCCAGCAGCGGTGTCGGCGGGATCGTCAATGAGCAGTTCTTC. Its translation: CASSGVGGIVNEQFF.

The J gene is TRBJ2-7, the V gene TRBV5-1, with 8 nucleotides matching TRBD1. Germline V lookup: CDR1 SGHRS, CDR2 YFSETQ. V gave up 4 bases and J gave up 2 bases; unmatched junction bases: 11. The CDR3 has 16 amino acids. The CDR3 loop is CASSQDRADGAYEQYF. The CDR3 DNA reads as TGCGCCAGCAGCCAGGACAGGGCCGACGGGGCCTACGAGCAGTACTTC.

The rearrangement uses TRBV6-5 and TRBJ2-7; 7 bases align to TRBD1. The trim removed 4 bases at V and 0 bases at J, leaving 6 bases unmatched. Germline CDR1 and CDR2: MNHEY and SVGAGI. The CDR3 is made up of 15 amino acids. The CDR3 is CASSLLGQSSYEQYF. In DNA form, the CDR3 reads TGTGCCAGCAGTTTATTGGGACAGTCCTCCTACGAGCAGTACTTC.

This clone was seen just once. The chain combines TRBV16 with TRBJ1-5, with 9 bases that match TRBD1. Trimming cost V 1 base and J 5 bases; bases outside gene matches: 9. This CDR3 has 17 amino acids. Looked up from germline, CDR1 is KGHSY and CDR2 is FQNENV. CDR3 sequence: CASSQFWGTGGHQPQHF. Written as DNA, the CDR3 is TGTGCCAGCAGCCAATTCTGGGGAACAGGGGGCCATCAGCCCCAGCATTTT.

This CDR3 reads CASSMYGYNEQFF. CDR3 DNA: TGTGCCAGTAGTATGTACGGATACAATGAGCAGTTCTTC. The V gene is TRBV19, the J gene TRBJ2-1, with D unresolved. This CDR3 is 13 amino acids long. Germline CDR1 LNHDA, CDR2 SQIVND (reference sequence). V was pared by 3 bases and J by 4 bases, with 7 bases between.

The chain employs TRBV28 and TRBJ1-5; unclear D gene. Trimming shortened V by 3 bases and J by 6 bases, and 6 bases separated the two germline ends. The germline V gene has CDR1 MDHEN and CDR2 SYDVKM. This CDR3 has 12 residues. In DNA form, the CDR3 reads TGTGCCAGCAGTTTGCGAGTTCAGCCCCAGCATTTT. Its protein is CASSLRVQPQHF.

The CDR3: CASSYVRNSNYGYTF. The CDR3, as DNA: TGTGCCAGCAGTTACGTCAGAAATTCTAACTATGGCTACACCTTC. The rearrangement links TRBV6-5 to TRBJ1-2; D call uncertain. V was clipped by 2 bases and J by 0 bases, with 10 bases between them. CDR3 size: 15 residues. Germline V gene data show CDR1 as MNHEY and CDR2 as SVGAGI.

The V call is TRBV6-1, the J call TRBJ2-7; TRBD1 might be the D (5 bases). V lost 2 bases and J lost 2, with 16 bases in between. Germline V gene lookup returns CDR1 MNHNS and CDR2 SASEGT. The CDR3 is 16 residues long. Here the CDR3 DNA reads TGTGCCAGCAGTGAATTTAGAGACAGCCTCACCTACGAGCAGTACTTC. Translating gives CASSEFRDSLTYEQYF.

The V call is TRBV6-1, the J call TRBJ1-5; D call uncertain. CDR3 length equals 14 residues. Per germline, CDR1 MNHNS and CDR2 SASEGT. The V and J ends lost 5 bases and 3 bases respectively, with 11 bases between them. CDR3 sequence (DNA): TGTGCCAGCAGTTTGAAGGCAGCCAATCAGCCCCAGCATTTT. It translates to CASSLKAANQPQHF.

The J gene is TRBJ1-1, the V gene TRBV9; TRBD1 is a possible D gene (5 bases). This CDR3 spans 14 amino acids. The V and J ends lost 3 bases and 1 base respectively, with 10 bases between them. Germline CDR1 SGDLS, CDR2 YYNGEE. The CDR3 bases are TGTGCCAGCAGCGCGGGGACGTCGAACACTGAAGCTTTCTTT. Protein sequence: CASSAGTSNTEAFF.

This chain links TRBV10-2 with TRBJ1-5; a weak D match, TRBD1 (5 bases). V lost 6 bases, J lost 1 base, and 13 bases lay in between. The germline CDR1 and CDR2 sequences are WSHSY and SAAADI. CDR3 length: 15 residues. The CDR3 is CASSHLRGSNQPQHF. Here the CDR3 DNA reads TGCGCCAGCAGCCACCTACGGGGGAGCAATCAGCCCCAGCATTTT.

The table lists this clone with a few counts. The genes are TRBV5-5 and TRBJ1-1; 9 bases line up with TRBD1. Germline assignment: CDR1 SGHKS and CDR2 YYEKEE (reference sequence). CDR3 length: 15 residues. The ends lost 4 bases at V and 5 bases at J; junction bases unmatched: 9. The CDR3 nucleotides are TGTGCCAGCAGCCTAGATCCCGACAGGGGGACTGAAGCTTTCTTT. Translating gives CASSLDPDRGTEAFF.

The rearrangement joins TRBV19 to TRBJ1-4; no clear D. This CDR3 spans 14 amino acids. V lost 2 bases and J lost 8, with 12 bases in between. In germline, CDR1 is LNHDA, CDR2 SQIVND (reference sequence). CDR3 nucleotide sequence: TGTGCCAGTAGTATACCCGGGAAAGGGGAAAAACTGTTTTTT. This gives the protein CASSIPGKGEKLFF.

This clone occurred a few times. The V call is TRBV25-1, the J call TRBJ2-1; 12 bases align to TRBD2. The V gene's germline CDR1 is MGHDK and CDR2 SYGVNS. This CDR3 is 15 amino acids long. With V trimmed by 4 bases and J by 4 bases, 2 bases remained unmatched. The CDR3, as DNA: TGTGCCAGCAGTGCCCTAGCGGGAGGGTACAATGAGCAGTTCTTC. This codes for CASSALAGGYNEQFF. Looking up the rest from reference TRBV25-1 and TRBJ2-1 gives the full variable domain: EADIYQTPRYLVIGTGKKITLECSQTMGHDKMYWYQQDPGMELHLIHYSYGVNSTEKGDLSSESTVSRIRTEHFPLTLESARPSHTSQYLCASSALAGGYNEQFFGPGTRLTVL.